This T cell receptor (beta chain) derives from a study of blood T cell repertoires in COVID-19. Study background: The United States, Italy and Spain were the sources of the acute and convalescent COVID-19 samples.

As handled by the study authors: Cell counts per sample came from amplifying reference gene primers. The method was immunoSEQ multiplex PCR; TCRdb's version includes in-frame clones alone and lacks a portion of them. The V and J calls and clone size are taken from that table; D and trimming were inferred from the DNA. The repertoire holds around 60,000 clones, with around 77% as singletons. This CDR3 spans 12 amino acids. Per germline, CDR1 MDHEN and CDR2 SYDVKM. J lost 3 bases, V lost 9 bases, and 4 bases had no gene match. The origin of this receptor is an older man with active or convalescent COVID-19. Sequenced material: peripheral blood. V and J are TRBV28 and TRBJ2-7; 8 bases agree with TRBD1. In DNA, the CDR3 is TGTGCCAGGGGACAGGTTTACTACGAGCAGTACTTC. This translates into CARGQVYYEQYF.